This entry lists 9 T cell receptor beta chains sequenced from one sample in a study of glioma-infiltrating T cells after dendritic cell vaccination. Time point specified: after dendritic cell vaccination, including at tumor progression/relapse. Here immunoSEQ multiplex PCR was the method, and the copy in TCRdb shows in-frame clones only, minus some. The sample lists tens of thousands of clones, around nine tenths occurring once. This specimen was blood, taken after dendritic cell vaccination. These receptors were taken from a human donor with glioblastoma.

Written as DNA, the CDR3 is TGTGCCAGCAGCTTAGCTGGCAGGGCGGAAGGAAACACCATATATTTT. It encodes CASSLAGRAEGNTIYF. This rearrangement joins TRBV7-2 to TRBJ1-3; possible D gene TRBD1, 5 bases. The germline V gene has CDR1 SGHTA and CDR2 FQGNSA. The germline V and J ends were trimmed by 0 bases and 4 bases, with 13 bases remaining between them. The CDR3 totals 16 residues.

DNA of the CDR3: TGTGCCAGCGGGACAGGGGGCTACGAGCAGTACTTC. This encodes CASGTGGYEQYF. The chain joins TRBV7-3 to TRBJ2-7, with TRBD1 matching 11 bases. The CDR3 is 12 amino acids. V gave up 8 bases and J gave up 3 bases; unmatched junction bases: 0. Germline CDR1 SGHTA, CDR2 FQGTGA. Filled out from reference TRBV7-3 and TRBJ2-7, the complete variable domain reads GAGVSQTPSNKVTEKGKYVELRCDPISGHTALYWYRQSLGQGPEFLIYFQGTGAADDSGLPNDRFFAVRPEGSVSTLKIQRTERGDSAVYLCASGTGGYEQYFGPGTRLTVT.

The chain uses TRBV6-5 and TRBJ2-7; the D gene is possibly TRBD2 (6 bases). The germline gives CDR1 MNHEY, CDR2 SVGAGI. Trimming pared 2 bases from V and 3 bases from J, leaving 8 bases between. The CDR3 is 13 residues long. CDR3 sequence reads: CASSYGGSYEQYF. For the CDR3, the DNA is TGTGCCAGCAGTTACGGGGGGAGCTACGAGCAGTACTTC.

The CDR3 DNA reads TGTGCCAGCAGCGCCCCTGACAGTTCAGAGCAGTACTTC. Residues: CASSAPDSSEQYF. V gene TRBV9 combines with J gene TRBJ2-7; tentatively, D is TRBD1 (5 bases). Trimming shortened V by 3 bases and J by 7 bases, and 14 bases separated the two germline ends. Germline loops: CDR1 SGDLS, CDR2 YYNGEE. The CDR3 loop spans 13 amino acids.

The chain recombines TRBV6-5 with TRBJ2-2; weak D call: TRBD1 (6 bases). Trimming left V 5 bases short and J 3 bases short, with 13 bases between. Germline values: CDR1 MNHEY, CDR2 SVGAGI. This CDR3 comprises 15 residues. The CDR3 DNA is TGTGCCAGCAGTAGGCAGGGGCCGCACACCGGGGAGCTGTTTTTT. This translates into CASSRQGPHTGELFF.

The rearrangement joins TRBV19 to TRBJ2-6, with 8 bases matching TRBD1. Trimming took 4 bases from V and 0 from J; bases not matched to a gene: 8. CDR1 is LNHDA and CDR2 is SQIVND in the germline V gene (reference sequence). The CDR3 loop spans 18 amino acids. Here the CDR3 reads CASSTPGQVSSGANVLTF. The DNA for the CDR3 is TGTGCCAGTAGTACACCGGGACAGGTGTCCTCTGGGGCCAACGTCCTGACTTTC.

This chain joins TRBV5-1 and TRBJ2-1; TRBD2 matches at 8 bases. This CDR3 spans 18 amino acids. Germline loops: CDR1 SGHRS, CDR2 YFSETQ. V was clipped by 0 bases and J by 0 bases; unmatched bases: 8. The DNA for the CDR3 is TGCGCCAGCAGCTTGGTGCGGGAGGCCGACAGCTCCTACAATGAGCAGTTCTTC. Its protein is CASSLVREADSSYNEQFF.

The J gene is TRBJ2-4, the V gene TRBV9, with 8 bases matching TRBD1. The length of the CDR3 is 12 residues. Losses at the gene ends were 4 bases for V and 15 bases for J; bases not matched to a gene: 9. The germline CDR1 and CDR2 sequences are SGDLS and YYNGEE. The DNA for the CDR3 is TGTGCCAGCAGCCGAATGACAGGGGAGATGTACTTC. Translation gives CASSRMTGEMYF.

The chain uses TRBV7-8 and TRBJ2-7; weak D call: TRBD2 (6 bases). Trimming removed 1 base at V and 4 bases at J, with 14 bases between. The germline gives CDR1 SGHVS, CDR2 FQNEAQ. The CDR3 length is 15 residues. As DNA, the CDR3 is TGTGCCAGCAGCTTAGGTGGAGGGTTAATTTACGAGCAGTACTTC. Residues: CASSLGGGLIYEQYF.